These T cell receptor beta chains were read from a single sample in a study of technical replicates of blood from a few donors. Here immunoSEQ multiplex PCR was the method, and the copy in TCRdb shows in-frame clones only, minus some. The table records 55,000 to 80,000 clones, about 96% of them present only once. Material: T cells isolated from PBMCs. The receptors were sampled from a human donor in good health. CDR3s include the opening cysteine and the closing phenylalanine or tryptophan. Each record gives: V gene, J gene, D gene, clone size, CDR3 DNA, CDR3 protein. The D gene is left open where the match is weak. The size of a clone is reported for some rows only, either as once, few or many, or as a class for expanded clones.

TRBV6-4	TRBJ2-3	TRBD2	NA	TGTGCCAGCAGTGACGGCGGGGGAGGCACAGATACGCAGTATTTT	CASSDGGGGTDTQYF
TRBV19	TRBJ2-7	TRBD1	once	TGTGCCAGTAGTCCCCGAGGGGGCTTCGACTCCTACGAGCAGTACTTC	CASSPRGGFDSYEQYF
TRBV7-7	TRBJ2-7	NA	NA	TGTGCCAGCAGCTTAGGGACACAGGACGAGCAGTACTTC	CASSLGTQDEQYF
TRBV7-2	TRBJ2-3	NA	NA	TGTGCCAGCAGCTTAATGGCTAGCGCTACATACACAGATACGCAGTATTTT	CASSLMASATYTDTQYF
TRBV29-1	TRBJ2-7	NA	NA	TGCAGCGTTGAAGATCCAGGGTCCTACGAGCAGTACTTC	CSVEDPGSYEQYF
TRBV19	TRBJ1-3	NA	NA	TGTGCCAGTAGTATGGACTCCCCTGGAAACACCATATATTTT	CASSMDSPGNTIYF
TRBV6-1	TRBJ1-5	NA	NA	TGTGCCACCTGGGACCGGGGGGACCAGCCCCAGCATTTT	CATWDRGDQPQHF
TRBV28	TRBJ2-3	TRBD2	once	TGTGCCAGCAGTTCCGCGGGGGGTGACACAGATACGCAGTATTTT	CASSSAGGDTDTQYF
TRBV10-1	TRBJ2-2	NA	NA	TGCGCCAGCAGTGAGTACGAGACAGCAAACACCGGGGAGCTGTTTTTT	CASSEYETANTGELFF
TRBV28	TRBJ1-1	NA	NA	TGTGCCAGCAGTACACCGGGATTTGAAGCTTTCTTT	CASSTPGFEAFF
TRBV11-3	TRBJ2-7	TRBD1	NA	TGTGCCAGCAGCGACAGGGACGAGCAGTACTTC	CASSDRDEQYF
TRBV29-1	TRBJ1-1	NA	NA	TGCAGCGTTGTAGGAGGTAGGACTGAAGCTTTCTTT	CSVVGGRTEAFF
TRBV30	TRBJ2-1	TRBD2	NA	TGTGCCTGGAGCGATGTAGCGGGGGCGAGCTCCTACAATGAGCAGTTCTTC	CAWSDVAGASSYNEQFF
TRBV9	TRBJ2-1	TRBD2	NA	TGTGCCAGCAGCGTAACGGGGGGGAGTTACAATGAGCAGTTCTTC	CASSVTGGSYNEQFF
TRBV11-2	TRBJ2-1	TRBD2	NA	TGTGCCAGCAGCTTAGTTGTAGCGGGAGCCCAGGTTCTCTTC	CASSLVVAGAQVLF
TRBV5-1	TRBJ2-7	NA	NA	TGCGCCAGCAGCCCGGGTGGACCGGGAGAGCAGTACTTC	CASSPGGPGEQYF
TRBV30	TRBJ1-3	NA	NA	TGTGCCTGGAGTGTACCAGGGTCTGGAAACACCATATATTTT	CAWSVPGSGNTIYF
TRBV27	TRBJ2-6	NA	NA	TGTGCCAGCAGTTTTTCGGGAGCTGGGGCCAACGTCCTGACTTTC	CASSFSGAGANVLTF
TRBV12-5	TRBJ1-5	NA	NA	TGTGCTAGTGGTTTGGATAGGGGTGGCAATCAGCCCCAGCATTTT	CASGLDRGGNQPQHF
TRBV28	TRBJ2-5	TRBD1	NA	TGTGCCAGCAGTTTATTCGGGACAGGGCAAGAGACCCAGTACTTC	CASSLFGTGQETQYF
TRBV5-8	TRBJ2-7	TRBD2	NA	TGTGCCAGCAGCCCCTACCCGGGAGGCTACGAGCAGTACTTC	CASSPYPGGYEQYF
TRBV30	TRBJ1-5	NA	NA	TGTGCCTGGAGTTTCTCCCAGTTAAATCAGCCCCAGCATTTT	CAWSFSQLNQPQHF
TRBV27	TRBJ2-7	NA	NA	TGTGCCAGCAGTTTATTCCCCAGGGGTTACGAGCAGTACTTC	CASSLFPRGYEQYF
TRBV29-1	TRBJ2-1	TRBD2	NA	TGCAGCGTTGTAATACTAGCGATCGGTGAGCAGTTCTTC	CSVVILAIGEQFF
TRBV5-1	TRBJ2-1	NA	NA	TGCGCCAGCAGCTTGTTTCGAGGGAGCTACAATGAGCAGTTCTTC	CASSLFRGSYNEQFF
TRBV27	TRBJ1-1	TRBD1	NA	TGTGCCAGCAGTTCAGACCCGACAGGGGTCGAAGCTTTCTTT	CASSSDPTGVEAFF
TRBV29-1	TRBJ2-1	TRBD2	once	TGCAGCGTTGAAGGGGCCAGCGGGAATCGCTTTATTAGTGAGCAGTTCTTC	CSVEGASGNRFISEQFF
TRBV7-9	TRBJ1-3	NA	NA	TGTGCCAGCAGCTTATACGGAGGAAGTAGGATCACCATATATTTT	CASSLYGGSRITIYF
TRBV11-2	TRBJ2-1	TRBD1	NA	TGTGCCAGCAGACCTATAGGACAGGGCAATGAGCAGTTCTTC	CASRPIGQGNEQFF
TRBV19	TRBJ1-5	NA	NA	TGTGCCAGTATAGGGGGATTTGGGCAGCCCCAGCATTTT	CASIGGFGQPQHF
TRBV29-1	TRBJ2-6	TRBD1	NA	TGCAGCGTTGAAGATCCCAGGACAGGGGCTGGGGCCAACGTCCTGACTTTC	CSVEDPRTGAGANVLTF
TRBV4-1	TRBJ2-5	NA	NA	TGCGCCAGCAGCCAAGCGGTAGTAGGGGCCAGATCCCAAGAGACCCAGTACTTC	CASSQAVVGARSQETQYF
TRBV2	TRBJ2-7	TRBD1	NA	TGTGCCAGCAGTCCGGGACAGACCTACGAGCAGTACTTC	CASSPGQTYEQYF
TRBV29-1	TRBJ2-1	TRBD2	NA	TGCAGCGTTGCCAGCGGGGCACTCAATGAGCAGTTCTTC	CSVASGALNEQFF
TRBV6-5	TRBJ2-7	TRBD2	NA	TGTGCCAGCAGTTACATAGCGGGAGGGGGGCGTGGCGAGCAGTACTTC	CASSYIAGGGRGEQYF
TRBV5-6	TRBJ1-1	NA	NA	TGTGCCAGCAGCTTATTAAAGGGGAAGAACACTGAAGCTTTCTTT	CASSLLKGKNTEAFF
TRBV6-1	TRBJ1-1	NA	NA	TGTGCCAGCAGTTTGTACCTAGAAGCTTTCTTT	CASSLYLEAFF
TRBV28	TRBJ1-1	NA	NA	TGTGCCAGCAGTTTATCTTATATCGGAGCTTTCTTT	CASSLSYIGAFF
TRBV7-9	TRBJ2-4	NA	NA	TGTGCCAGCACACCGGACAGAGCGAAAAACATTCAGTACTTC	CASTPDRAKNIQYF
TRBV7-2	TRBJ2-5	TRBD1	NA	TGTGCCAGCAGCCAGGGACAGGGAAGTGGGGAGACCCAGTACTTC	CASSQGQGSGETQYF
TRBV5-5	TRBJ2-6	NA	NA	TGTGCCAGCACCCAAGGGGCCAACGTCCTGACTTTC	CASTQGANVLTF
TRBV2	TRBJ1-5	NA	NA	TGTGCCAGCAGTGAAGGCCAGGGGTTGAATCAGCCCCAGCATTTT	CASSEGQGLNQPQHF
TRBV19	TRBJ1-4	NA	NA	TGTGCCAGTAGTATTAGGGGCCCAGGGAATGAAAAACTGTTTTTT	CASSIRGPGNEKLFF
TRBV11-2	TRBJ2-7	NA	NA	TGTGCCAGCAGCTTAGCGTTAGAATACGAGCAGTACTTC	CASSLALEYEQYF
TRBV5-1	TRBJ2-7	TRBD2	once	TGCGCCAGCAGCTTAACTAGCGGCTACGAGCAGTACTTC	CASSLTSGYEQYF